This TCR beta chain was observed in a study of shared clonotypes between healthy human individuals. Broader study findings: Estimated richness values were generally larger in naive subsets than in memory subsets.

Naive-designated CD8 cells lacked CD45RO, were positively enriched for CCR7, and omitted terminally differentiated effector memory CD45RA+ cells. Every subset's genomic DNA went evenly onto several immunoSEQ plates. The method was immunoSEQ multiplex PCR; TCRdb's version includes in-frame clones alone and lacks a portion of them. The data show about 580,000 clones, with 95% to 98% seen just once and less than 0.35% held by the top ten. Concerning this clone: As yet, its antigen is unknown.

Sequences were obtained from naive CD8+ T cells sorted from blood. The sequence derives from a man aged 30-40 years in good health.

The CDR3 DNA follows: TGTGCCAGCAGCCAAGATCCCCCGGGGGGCCTTGCTCTAGATACGCAGTATTTT. This codes for CASSQDPPGGLALDTQYF. V and J are TRBV14 and TRBJ2-3, with D perhaps TRBD2 (7 bases). The CDR3 spans 18 residues. Deletions cut 0 bases from V and 5 bases from J, with 21 bases between. Germline-derived CDR1 and CDR2 are SGHDN and FVKESK.